This T cell receptor (beta chain) was sequenced for a study of shared clonotypes between healthy human individuals. The study's findings and limits: The study drew on few donors, limiting represented genetic and exposure-history diversity.

The germline CDR1 and CDR2 sequences are SGHDT and YYEEEE. The CDR3 contains 13 residues. The germline V and J ends were trimmed by 1 base and 4 bases, with 7 bases remaining between them. Sequencing was performed with immunoSEQ multiplex PCR; in TCRdb, only in-frame clones are kept and a portion is missing. The data show 2,500,000 or so clones, around nine tenths seen once. This clone was observed once. Its antigen is undetermined. The sample was naive CD4+ T cells sorted from blood. Noted subset: CD45RA+ positively selected. The sequence derives from a young man in good health. V usage is TRBV5-6 and J usage is TRBJ2-3; D not resolved. In DNA, the CDR3 is TGTGCCAGCAGCTTGCGGTTGGCAGATACGCAGTATTTT. Translated, it gives CASSLRLADTQYF.